This TCR beta chain comes out of a study of blood T cell repertoires in COVID-19. Background on the study: The United States, Italy and Spain were the sources of the acute and convalescent COVID-19 samples.

CDR1 is KGHSH and CDR2 is LQKENI in the germline V gene. The CDR3 is 15 amino acids. V shed 6 bases and J shed 0 bases, with 12 bases lying between them. In the study's own analysis: From reference gene primer amplification, estimates of nucleated cell counts were derived. Sequenced by immunoSEQ multiplex PCR; TCRdb stores in-frame clones only, minus some. That table gives V, J and clone size, and the DNA gave D and trimming. The data show fewer than 250,000 clones, about four fifths seen once. The TCR was taken from a middle-aged man with acute or convalescent COVID-19. This sequence joins TRBV18 and TRBJ2-1; tentative D call: TRBD2 (5 bases). Sample: peripheral blood. Here the CDR3 reads CASSPAEISYNEQFF. The DNA for the CDR3 is TGTGCCAGCTCCCCAGCGGAGATCTCCTACAATGAGCAGTTCTTC. The whole variable domain, remainder taken from reference TRBV18 and TRBJ2-1, is NAGVMQNPRHLVRRRGQEARLRCSPMKGHSHVYWYRQLPEEGLKFMVYLQKENIIDESGMPKERFSAEFPKEGPSILRIQQVVRGDSAAYFCASSPAEISYNEQFFGPGTRLTVL.